Listed below are T cell receptor beta chains from one sample, sequenced in a study of T-cell memory formation after mild COVID-19. TCRdb re-called the 5' RACE reads with MiXCR, one entry per CDR3 protein. Of under 85,000 distinct CDR3 sequences listed, approximately 13% are singletons. The sample taken for sequencing was PBMCs or a T cell subset sorted from them (not recorded which). These receptors came from an adult woman who had mild COVID-19 (a few samples of this study predate the infection). Cell type and time point are not known. Both conserved end residues are part of each CDR3. D genes are given only for firm matches. For some rows the clone size is stated as once, few or many, or as a class when expanded; others skip it.

size,length,V,D,J,CDR3,DNA
few,15,TRBV6-5,TRBD2,TRBJ2-1,CASSRSGGETDEQFF,TGTGCCAGCAGTCGAAGCGGGGGGGAGACCGATGAGCAGTTCTTC
few,14,TRBV29-1,TRBD1,TRBJ2-5,CSVNGQGHQETQYF,TGCAGCGTCAATGGACAGGGGCATCAAGAGACCCAGTACTTC
few,13,TRBV12-3/TRBV12-4,-,TRBJ1-5,CASSSGLLQPQHF,TGTGCCAGCAGTTCAGGACTGCTTCAGCCCCAGCATTTT
few,16,TRBV6-6,TRBD2,TRBJ2-1,CASSYRAGGPYNEQFF,TGTGCCAGCAGTTACAGGGCGGGAGGACCCTACAATGAGCAGTTCTTC
-,15,TRBV12-3/TRBV12-4,-,TRBJ1-5,CASSSIGGLNQPQHF,TGTGCCAGCAGTTCTATTGGAGGGTTGAATCAGCCCCAGCATTTT
few,16,TRBV7-9,TRBD2,TRBJ2-1,CASIRLAGDSYNEQFF,TGTGCCAGCATCAGACTAGCGGGGGATTCCTACAATGAGCAGTTCTTC
few,12,TRBV5-5,-,TRBJ2-5,CASSWDLKTQYF,TGTGCCAGCAGTTGGGACCTAAAGACCCAGTACTTC
-,14,TRBV5-1,TRBD1,TRBJ1-1,CASSLGTGETEAFF,TGCGCCAGCAGCCTGGGTACAGGGGAAACTGAAGCTTTCTTT
few,11,TRBV20-1,-,TRBJ1-2,CSAPNSYGYTF,TGCAGTGCTCCTAACAGCTATGGCTACACCTTC
-,15,TRBV6-6,-,TRBJ1-2,CASSYSLNTNYGYTF,TGTGCCAGCAGTTACTCCTTGAATACTAACTATGGCTACACCTTC
few,15,TRBV5-1,-,TRBJ2-1,CASSLSRNSYNEQFF,TGCGCCAGCAGCCTAAGTAGGAACTCCTACAATGAGCAGTTCTTC
few,18,TRBV7-9,TRBD1,TRBJ2-6,CASRSRGTGDSGANVLTF,TGTGCCAGCAGGTCACGAGGGACAGGAGACTCTGGGGCCAACGTCCTGACTTTC
-,15,TRBV5-1,-,TRBJ1-2,CASSFGVGSGDGYTF,TGCGCCAGCAGCTTCGGGGTAGGTTCGGGCGATGGCTACACCTTC
-,13,TRBV7-9,-,TRBJ2-2,CASSLALTGELFF,TGTGCCAGCAGCTTAGCCCTCACCGGGGAGCTGTTTTTT
-,15,TRBV4-1,-,TRBJ2-2,CASSQRQGAPGELFF,TGCGCCAGCAGCCAACGGCAGGGCGCACCCGGGGAGCTGTTTTTT
-,15,TRBV15,-,TRBJ1-1,CATSGVGRGLLEAFF,TGTGCCACCAGCGGAGTCGGCAGGGGCCTCTTAGAAGCTTTCTTT
few,20,TRBV5-1,TRBD1,TRBJ2-1,CASSVRDRVAFVSLSNEQFF,TGCGCCAGCAGCGTGAGAGACAGGGTAGCCTTCGTCTCCTTGTCCAATGAGCAGTTCTTC
-,12,TRBV19,-,TRBJ2-7,CASSPWGDEQYF,TGTGCCAGTAGTCCCTGGGGAGACGAGCAGTACTTC
-,13,TRBV7-9,-,TRBJ2-7,CASSLVRDFKQYF,TGTGCCAGCAGCTTAGTCCGGGACTTCAAGCAGTACTTC
medium-sized,14,TRBV27,TRBD1,TRBJ2-7,CASAGQASSYEQYF,TGTGCCAGCGCAGGACAGGCCTCCTCCTACGAGCAGTACTTC
few,16,TRBV24-1,-,TRBJ1-3,CATSDVDSTHGNTIYF,TGTGCCACCAGTGATGTGGACAGCACCCACGGAAACACCATATATTTT
-,16,TRBV7-8,-,TRBJ1-2,CASSLRRRGLIYGYTF,TGTGCCAGCAGCCTACGTCGTCGAGGGCTAATCTATGGCTACACCTTC
-,13,TRBV9,-,TRBJ2-2,CASSVGNTGELFF,TGTGCCAGCAGCGTAGGGAACACCGGGGAGCTGTTTTTT
many,17,TRBV5-1,TRBD2,TRBJ2-3,CASSFPNPGLATDTQYF,TGCGCCAGCAGCTTCCCCAACCCCGGACTAGCAACAGATACGCAGTATTTT
few,14,TRBV5-4,-,TRBJ1-1,CASNPAGGGTEAFF,TGTGCCAGCAACCCGGCGGGGGGAGGCACTGAAGCTTTCTTT
few,17,TRBV14,-,TRBJ2-1,CASSQDPRTSSYNEQFF,TGTGCCAGCAGCCAAGATCCCCGGACGAGCTCCTACAATGAGCAGTTCTTC
few,14,TRBV27,-,TRBJ1-1,CASSLSAGVTEAFF,TGTGCCAGCAGTTTATCGGCAGGGGTCACTGAAGCTTTCTTT
-,16,TRBV5-6,TRBD2,TRBJ2-1,CASSSPTSGGYNEQFF,TGTGCCAGCAGCTCTCCTACTAGCGGGGGTTACAATGAGCAGTTCTTC
-,16,TRBV4-3,-,TRBJ2-1,CASSQDVRAAYNEQFF,TGCGCCAGCAGCCAAGATGTTAGGGCCGCCTACAATGAGCAGTTCTTC
few,13,TRBV12-3/TRBV12-4,TRBD1,TRBJ1-1,CASSWQGATEAFF,TGTGCCAGCAGTTGGCAGGGGGCCACTGAAGCTTTCTTT
few,13,TRBV20-1,-,TRBJ2-7,CSAWKGSSYEQYF,TGCAGTGCTTGGAAAGGGTCTTCCTACGAGCAGTACTTC
-,17,TRBV9,-,TRBJ1-2,CASSVEGTTDLYYGYTF,TGTGCCAGCAGCGTAGAGGGGACGACGGATCTCTACTATGGCTACACCTTC
-,15,TRBV6-5,-,TRBJ2-2,CASSYSTSRAGELFF,TGTGCCAGCAGTTACTCCACTTCCAGGGCCGGGGAGCTGTTTTTT
-,14,TRBV15,-,TRBJ2-7,CATSKGSQLYEQYF,TGTGCCACCAGTAAAGGCAGCCAACTATACGAGCAGTACTTC
-,13,TRBV7-6,TRBD2,TRBJ2-1,CASSLARLAEQFF,TGTGCCAGCAGCTTAGCCCGACTAGCGGAGCAGTTCTTC
-,15,TRBV19,-,TRBJ2-1,CASLPPGRPYNEQFF,TGTGCCAGCCTTCCCCCGGGAAGACCCTACAATGAGCAGTTCTTC
many,14,TRBV7-2,TRBD1,TRBJ2-7,CASSFYRGLYEQYF,TGTGCCAGCAGCTTTTACAGGGGGCTCTACGAGCAGTACTTC
-,14,TRBV7-6,-,TRBJ2-7,CASSLEGAGYEQYF,TGTGCCAGCAGCTTGGAGGGGGCCGGCTACGAGCAGTACTTC
few,14,TRBV20-1,TRBD2,TRBJ2-1,CSANSGRLHNEQFF,TGCAGTGCTAATAGCGGGAGGCTACACAATGAGCAGTTCTTC
few,13,TRBV20-1,-,TRBJ2-7,CSAREPRGYEQYF,TGCAGTGCTAGAGAACCAAGAGGGTACGAGCAGTACTTC
-,13,TRBV12-3/TRBV12-4,-,TRBJ1-5,CASSLDTARPQHF,TGTGCCAGCAGTTTAGATACGGCACGGCCCCAGCATTTT
-,13,TRBV29-1,TRBD2,TRBJ2-1,CSVGRAGDEEQFF,TGCAGCGTTGGTAGGGCGGGAGATGAAGAGCAGTTCTTC
few,13,TRBV3-1,-,TRBJ2-7,CASSQTVTYEQYF,TGTGCCAGCAGCCAGACTGTAACCTACGAGCAGTACTTC
few,18,TRBV6-5,-,TRBJ2-3,CASSWGGGPSGRTDTQYF,TGTGCCAGCAGTTGGGGTGGGGGGCCGAGCGGGCGCACAGATACGCAGTATTTT
-,13,TRBV30,-,TRBJ1-1,CAWSVWANTEAFF,TGTGCCTGGAGTGTATGGGCGAACACTGAAGCTTTCTTT
few,16,TRBV20-1,TRBD1,TRBJ1-5,CSARGQGQALNQPQHF,TGCAGTGCTAGGGGACAGGGGCAGGCCTTGAATCAGCCCCAGCATTTT
-,12,TRBV13,-,TRBJ2-1,CASSLKGIEQFF,TGTGCCAGCAGCTTAAAAGGAATTGAGCAGTTCTTC
-,16,TRBV7-9,-,TRBJ2-2,CASSPVAPAGTGELFF,TGTGCCAGCAGCCCCGTTGCGCCGGCGGGCACCGGGGAGCTGTTTTTT
medium-sized,14,TRBV5-6,-,TRBJ2-1,CASSFDGSYNEQFF,TGTGCCAGCAGCTTCGACGGCTCCTACAATGAGCAGTTCTTC
few,17,TRBV7-9,-,TRBJ2-3,CASSALTEGVSTDTQYF,TGTGCCAGCAGCGCTCTAACCGAGGGGGTTTCCACAGATACGCAGTATTTT
few,14,TRBV6-2/TRBV6-3,TRBD2,TRBJ2-5,CASSSGLAGETQYF,TGTGCCAGCAGTTCGGGACTAGCGGGAGAGACCCAGTACTTC
-,13,TRBV12-3/TRBV12-4,-,TRBJ2-5,CASSQDSQETQYF,TGTGCCAGCAGCCAGGACAGCCAAGAGACCCAGTACTTC
-,18,TRBV7-6,TRBD2,TRBJ2-1,CASSLIPSGGGPHNEQFF,TGTGCCAGCAGCTTAATCCCTAGCGGGGGAGGTCCCCACAATGAGCAGTTCTTC
-,20,TRBV7-2,-,TRBJ2-6,CASSLGPPGPSLSGANVLTF,TGTGCCAGCAGCTTAGGACCTCCGGGACCGAGCCTCTCTGGGGCCAACGTCCTGACTTTC
-,13,TRBV19,-,TRBJ1-2,CASSIVGLSGYTF,TGTGCCAGTAGTATAGTCGGGTTGTCTGGCTACACCTTC
-,14,TRBV5-1,-,TRBJ2-2,CASRQVQNTGELFF,TGCGCCAGCAGACAGGTCCAGAACACCGGGGAGCTGTTTTTT
few,15,TRBV9,TRBD2,TRBJ2-3,CASSPSGGVADTQYF,TGTGCCAGCAGCCCCAGCGGGGGGGTGGCAGATACGCAGTATTTT